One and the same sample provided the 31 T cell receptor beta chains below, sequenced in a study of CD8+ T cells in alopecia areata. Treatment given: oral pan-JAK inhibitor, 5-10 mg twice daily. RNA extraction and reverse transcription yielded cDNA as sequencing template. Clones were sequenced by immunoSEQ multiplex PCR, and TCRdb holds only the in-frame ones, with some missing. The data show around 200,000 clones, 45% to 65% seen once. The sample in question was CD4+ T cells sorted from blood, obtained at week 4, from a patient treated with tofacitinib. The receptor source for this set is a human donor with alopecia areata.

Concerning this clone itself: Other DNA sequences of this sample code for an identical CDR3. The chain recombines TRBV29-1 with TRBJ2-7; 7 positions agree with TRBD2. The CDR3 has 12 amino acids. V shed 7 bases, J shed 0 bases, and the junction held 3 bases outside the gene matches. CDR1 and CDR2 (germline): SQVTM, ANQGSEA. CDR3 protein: CSGGGSSYEQYF. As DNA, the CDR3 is TGCAGCGGCGGGGGTAGCTCCTACGAGCAGTACTTC.

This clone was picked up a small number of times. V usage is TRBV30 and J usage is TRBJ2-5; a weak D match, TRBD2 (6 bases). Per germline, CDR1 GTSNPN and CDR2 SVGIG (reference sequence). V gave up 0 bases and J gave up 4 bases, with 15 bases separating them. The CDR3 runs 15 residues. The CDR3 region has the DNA TGTGCCTGGAGTGTAGGTGACCCCGGGGGAGAGACCCAGTACTTC. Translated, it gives CAWSVGDPGGETQYF. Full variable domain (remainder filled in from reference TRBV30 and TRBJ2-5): SQTIHQWPATLVQPVGSPLSLECTVEGTSNPNLYWYRQAAGRGLQLLFYSVGIGQISSEVPQNLSASRPQDRQFILSSKKLLLSDSGFYLCAWSVGDPGGETQYFGPGTRLLVL.

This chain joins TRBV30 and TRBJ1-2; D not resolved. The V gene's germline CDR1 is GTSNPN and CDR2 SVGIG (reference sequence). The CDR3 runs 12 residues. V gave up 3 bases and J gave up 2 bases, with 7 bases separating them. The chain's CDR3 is CAWRQTNYGYTF. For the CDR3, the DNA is TGTGCCTGGAGACAGACCAACTATGGCTACACCTTC.

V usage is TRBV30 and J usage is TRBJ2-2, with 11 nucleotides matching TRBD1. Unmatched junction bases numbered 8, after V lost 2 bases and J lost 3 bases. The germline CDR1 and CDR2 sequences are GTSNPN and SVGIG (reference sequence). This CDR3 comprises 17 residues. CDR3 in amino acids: CAWSKGRTGGYTGELFF. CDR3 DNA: TGTGCCTGGAGTAAGGGGAGGACAGGGGGCTACACCGGGGAGCTGTTTTTT.

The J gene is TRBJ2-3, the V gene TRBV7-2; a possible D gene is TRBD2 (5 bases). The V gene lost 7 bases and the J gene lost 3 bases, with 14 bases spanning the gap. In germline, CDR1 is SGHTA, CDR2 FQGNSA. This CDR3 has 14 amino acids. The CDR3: CASNRRGFTDTQYF. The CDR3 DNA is TGTGCCAGCAACCGACGAGGGTTTACAGATACGCAGTATTTT.

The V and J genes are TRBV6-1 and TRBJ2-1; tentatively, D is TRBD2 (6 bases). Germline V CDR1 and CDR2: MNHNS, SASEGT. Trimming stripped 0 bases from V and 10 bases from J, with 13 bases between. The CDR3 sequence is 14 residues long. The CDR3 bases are TGTGCCAGCAGTGAAGCCGGAGGGGCGTGGGAGCAGTTCTTC. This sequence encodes CASSEAGGAWEQFF.

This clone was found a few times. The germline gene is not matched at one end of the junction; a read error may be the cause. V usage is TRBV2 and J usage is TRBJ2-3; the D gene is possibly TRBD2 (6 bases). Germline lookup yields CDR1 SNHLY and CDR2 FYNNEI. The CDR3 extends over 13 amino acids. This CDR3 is CASSETFGGGKDF. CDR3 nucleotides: TGTGCCAGCAGTGAAACGTTCGGGGGTGGCAAGGATTTT. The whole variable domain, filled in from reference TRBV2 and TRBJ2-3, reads EPEVTQTPSHQVTQMGQEVILRCVPISNHLYFYWYRQILGQKVEFLVSFYNNEISEKSEIFDDQFSVERPDGSNFTLKIRSTKLEDSAMYFCASSETFGGGKDFGPGTRLTVL.

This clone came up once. The chain's CDR3 is CASSLTGVVGYTF. The CDR3 DNA reads TGTGCCAGCAGCTTGACAGGGGTCGTAGGCTACACCTTC. V usage is TRBV5-6 and J usage is TRBJ1-2; 7 nucleotides agree with TRBD1. The CDR3 runs to 13 residues. CDR1 and CDR2 (germline): SGHDT, YYEEEE. V lost 1 base to trimming and J lost 8 bases; unmatched junction nucleotides: 5.

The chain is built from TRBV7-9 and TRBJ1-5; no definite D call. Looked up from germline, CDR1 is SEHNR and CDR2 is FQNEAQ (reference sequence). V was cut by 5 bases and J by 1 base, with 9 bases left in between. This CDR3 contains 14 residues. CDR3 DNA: TGTGCCAGCAGCACAACCTGGAGCAATCAGCCCCAGCATTTT. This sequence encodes CASSTTWSNQPQHF.

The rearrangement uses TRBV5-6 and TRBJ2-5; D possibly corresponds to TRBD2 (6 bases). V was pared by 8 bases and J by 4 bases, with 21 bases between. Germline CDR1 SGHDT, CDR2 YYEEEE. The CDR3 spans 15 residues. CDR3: CASGGVNSRPETQYF. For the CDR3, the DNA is TGTGCCAGTGGCGGGGTAAACAGCAGACCAGAGACCCAGTACTTC.

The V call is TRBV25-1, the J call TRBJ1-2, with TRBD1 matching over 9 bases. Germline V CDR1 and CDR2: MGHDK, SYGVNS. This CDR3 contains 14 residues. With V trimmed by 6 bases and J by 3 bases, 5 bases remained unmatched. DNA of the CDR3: TGTGCCAGCAGGCCGACAGGGGGTTACTATGGCTACACCTTC. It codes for CASRPTGGYYGYTF.

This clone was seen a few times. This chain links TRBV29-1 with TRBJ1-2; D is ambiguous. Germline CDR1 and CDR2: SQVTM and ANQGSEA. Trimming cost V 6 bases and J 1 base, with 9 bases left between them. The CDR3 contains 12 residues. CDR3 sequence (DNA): TGCAGCGTGGACGATAGTAACTATGGCTACACCTTC. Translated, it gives CSVDDSNYGYTF.

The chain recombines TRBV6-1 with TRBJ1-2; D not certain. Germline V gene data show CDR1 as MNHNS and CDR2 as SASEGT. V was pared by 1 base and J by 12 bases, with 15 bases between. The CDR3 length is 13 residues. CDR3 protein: CASSEVGSLHNTF. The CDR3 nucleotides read TGTGCCAGCAGTGAAGTGGGATCCCTTCATAACACCTTC.

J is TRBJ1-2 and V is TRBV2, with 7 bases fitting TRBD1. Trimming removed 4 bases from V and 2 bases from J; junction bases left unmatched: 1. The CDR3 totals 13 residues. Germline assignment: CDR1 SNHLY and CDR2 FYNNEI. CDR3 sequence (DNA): TGTGCCAGCAGTGGGGACAGAAACTATGGCTACACCTTC. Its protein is CASSGDRNYGYTF. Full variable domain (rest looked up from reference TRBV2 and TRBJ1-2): EPEVTQTPSHQVTQMGQEVILRCVPISNHLYFYWYRQILGQKVEFLVSFYNNEISEKSEIFDDQFSVERPDGSNFTLKIRSTKLEDSAMYFCASSGDRNYGYTFGSGTRLTVV.

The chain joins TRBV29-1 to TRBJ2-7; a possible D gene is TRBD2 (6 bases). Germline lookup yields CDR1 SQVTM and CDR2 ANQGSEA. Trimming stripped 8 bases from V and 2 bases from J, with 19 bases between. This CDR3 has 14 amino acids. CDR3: CSPRGSATTYEQYF. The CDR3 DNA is TGCAGCCCCCGGGGGAGCGCCACCACCTACGAGCAGTACTTC.

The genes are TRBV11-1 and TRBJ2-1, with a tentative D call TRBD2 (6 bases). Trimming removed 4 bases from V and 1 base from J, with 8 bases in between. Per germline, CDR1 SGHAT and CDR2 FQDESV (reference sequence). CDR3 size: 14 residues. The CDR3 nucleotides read TGTGCCAGCAGCTCCGGGACTTCCTACAATGAGCAGTTCTTC. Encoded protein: CASSSGTSYNEQFF.

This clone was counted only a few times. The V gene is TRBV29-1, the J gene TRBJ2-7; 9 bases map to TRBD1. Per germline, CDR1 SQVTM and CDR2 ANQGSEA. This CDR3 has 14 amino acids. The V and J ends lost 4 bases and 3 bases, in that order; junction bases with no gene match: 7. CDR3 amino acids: CSVAPGTGLYEQYF. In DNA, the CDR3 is TGCAGCGTTGCTCCGGGGACAGGGCTCTACGAGCAGTACTTC.

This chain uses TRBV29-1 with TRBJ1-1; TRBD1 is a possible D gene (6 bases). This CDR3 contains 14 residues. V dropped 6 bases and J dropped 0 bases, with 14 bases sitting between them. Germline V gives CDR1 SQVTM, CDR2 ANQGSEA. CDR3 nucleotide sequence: TGCAGCGTACCCCAAGGGGGGATGAACACTGAAGCTTTCTTT. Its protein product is CSVPQGGMNTEAFF.

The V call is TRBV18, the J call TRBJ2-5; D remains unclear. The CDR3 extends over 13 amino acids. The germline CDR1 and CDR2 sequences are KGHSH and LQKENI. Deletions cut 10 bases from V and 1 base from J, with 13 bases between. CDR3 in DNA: TGTGCCATGGCTGCTGGCCGCCAAGAGACCCAGTACTTC. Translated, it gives CAMAAGRQETQYF.

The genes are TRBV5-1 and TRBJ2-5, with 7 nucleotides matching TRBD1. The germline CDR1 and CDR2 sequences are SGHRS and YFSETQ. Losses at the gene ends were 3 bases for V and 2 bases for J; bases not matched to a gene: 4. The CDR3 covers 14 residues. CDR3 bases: TGCGCCAGCAGCTGGGGACAGCCTCAAGAGACCCAGTACTTC. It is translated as CASSWGQPQETQYF.

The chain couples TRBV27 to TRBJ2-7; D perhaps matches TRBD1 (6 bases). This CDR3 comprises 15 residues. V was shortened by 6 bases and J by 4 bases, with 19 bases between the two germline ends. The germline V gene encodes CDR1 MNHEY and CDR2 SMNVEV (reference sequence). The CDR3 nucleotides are TGTGCCAGCAGGCCTTGGGGGCAGGGCCCTTACGAGCAGTACTTC. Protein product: CASRPWGQGPYEQYF.

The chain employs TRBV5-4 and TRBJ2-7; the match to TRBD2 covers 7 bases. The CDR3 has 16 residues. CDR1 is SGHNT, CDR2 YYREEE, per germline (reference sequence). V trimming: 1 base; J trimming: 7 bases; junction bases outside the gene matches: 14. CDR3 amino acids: CASSLLRPGGYGEQYF. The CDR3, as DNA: TGTGCCAGCAGCTTGTTGCGGCCGGGAGGTTACGGGGAGCAGTACTTC.

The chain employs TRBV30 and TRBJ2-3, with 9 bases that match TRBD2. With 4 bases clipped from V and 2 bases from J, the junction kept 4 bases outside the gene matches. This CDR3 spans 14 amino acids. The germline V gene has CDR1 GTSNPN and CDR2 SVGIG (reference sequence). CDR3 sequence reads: CAWTPSGVTDTQYF. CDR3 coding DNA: TGTGCCTGGACCCCTAGCGGGGTCACAGATACGCAGTATTTT.

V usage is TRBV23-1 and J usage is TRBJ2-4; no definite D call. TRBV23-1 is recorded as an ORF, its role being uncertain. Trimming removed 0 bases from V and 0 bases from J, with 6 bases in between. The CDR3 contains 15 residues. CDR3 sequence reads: CASSQSSRAKNIQYF. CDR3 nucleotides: TGCGCCAGCAGTCAATCGTCCAGAGCCAAAAACATTCAGTACTTC.

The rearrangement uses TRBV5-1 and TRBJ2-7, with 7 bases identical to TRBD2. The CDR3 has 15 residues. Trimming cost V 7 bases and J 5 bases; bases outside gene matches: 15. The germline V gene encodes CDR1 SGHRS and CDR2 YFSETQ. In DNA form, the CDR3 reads TGCGCCAGCGCGGTGGTCGGCCAGGCGGGAGACGAGCAGTACTTC. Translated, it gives CASAVVGQAGDEQYF. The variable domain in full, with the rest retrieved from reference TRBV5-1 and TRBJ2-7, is KAGVTQTPRYLIKTRGQQVTLSCSPISGHRSVSWYQQTPGQGLQFLFEYFSETQRNKGNFPGRFSGRQFSNSRSEMNVSTLELGDSALYLCASAVVGQAGDEQYFGPGTRLTVT.

CDR3 residues: CASSPAGITGELFF. The CDR3, as DNA: TGTGCCAGCAGCCCCGCGGGTATCACCGGGGAGCTGTTTTTT. The V and J genes are TRBV7-9 and TRBJ2-2; D is perhaps TRBD2 (5 bases). V lost 5 bases, J lost 4 bases, and 11 bases lay in between. The CDR3 consists of 14 residues. Germline V gene data show CDR1 as SEHNR and CDR2 as FQNEAQ (reference sequence).

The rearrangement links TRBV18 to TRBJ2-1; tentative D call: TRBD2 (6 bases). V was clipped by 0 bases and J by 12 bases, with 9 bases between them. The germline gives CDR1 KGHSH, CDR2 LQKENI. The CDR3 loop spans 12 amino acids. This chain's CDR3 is CASSPPGRMQFF. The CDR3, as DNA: TGTGCCAGCTCACCACCGGGGAGGATGCAGTTCTTC.

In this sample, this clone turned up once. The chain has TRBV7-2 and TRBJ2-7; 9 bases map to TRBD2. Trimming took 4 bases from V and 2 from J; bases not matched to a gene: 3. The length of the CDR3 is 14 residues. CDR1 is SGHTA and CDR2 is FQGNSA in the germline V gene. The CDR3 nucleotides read TGTGCCAGCAGCTATAGCGGGAGTCCCTACGAGCAGTACTTC. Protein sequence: CASSYSGSPYEQYF.

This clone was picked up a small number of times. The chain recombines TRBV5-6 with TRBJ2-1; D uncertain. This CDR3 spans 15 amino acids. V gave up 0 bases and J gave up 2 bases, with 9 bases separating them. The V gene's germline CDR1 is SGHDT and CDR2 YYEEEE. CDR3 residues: CASSLAAVPYNEQFF. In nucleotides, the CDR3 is TGTGCCAGCAGCTTGGCGGCGGTACCCTACAATGAGCAGTTCTTC.

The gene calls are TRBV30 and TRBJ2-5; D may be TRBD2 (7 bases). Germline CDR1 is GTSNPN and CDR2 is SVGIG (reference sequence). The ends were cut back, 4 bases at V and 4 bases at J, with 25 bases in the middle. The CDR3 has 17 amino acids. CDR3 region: CAWTKEAKGGVGETQYF. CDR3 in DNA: TGTGCCTGGACGAAGGAGGCTAAGGGGGGGGTCGGAGAGACCCAGTACTTC.

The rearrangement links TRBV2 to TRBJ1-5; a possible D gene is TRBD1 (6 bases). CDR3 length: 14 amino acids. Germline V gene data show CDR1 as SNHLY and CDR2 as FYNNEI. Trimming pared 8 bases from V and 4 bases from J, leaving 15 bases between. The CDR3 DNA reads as TGTGCCAGCGCAGGGGACGGAGGGAATCAGCCCCAGCATTTT. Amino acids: CASAGDGGNQPQHF.